The 18 T cell receptor beta chains below come from one sample, sequenced in a study of blood T cell repertoires in COVID-19. Generated by immunoSEQ multiplex PCR, the TCRdb table keeps only in-frame clones and is missing some. This table has about 270,000 clones, about nine tenths appearing once. The source material was PBMCs or T cells enriched from blood (not recorded which). The receptors shown here come from a young man who had recovered from COVID-19.

Only a few counts were recorded for this clone. This chain joins TRBV13 and TRBJ1-1, with D possibly matching TRBD1 (6 bases). Trimming took 5 bases from V and 1 from J, leaving 14 bases between them. The CDR3 consists of 15 residues. CDR1 and CDR2 (germline): PRHDT, FYEKMQ (reference sequence). In DNA form, the CDR3 reads TGTGCCAGCAGCCCAAAGGACAGAGGGAACACTGAAGCTTTCTTT. Protein sequence: CASSPKDRGNTEAFF.

The V call is TRBV5-1, the J call TRBJ2-7; 7 bases map to TRBD2. Germline V CDR1 and CDR2: SGHRS, YFSETQ. V shed 0 bases and J 5 bases; nucleotides not matched to a gene: 8. This CDR3 comprises 15 residues. CDR3 DNA: TGCGCCAGCAGCTTGGCCTGGGGAGGGAGCGACGAGCAGTACTTC. Encoded protein: CASSLAWGGSDEQYF.

V usage is TRBV30 and J usage is TRBJ1-2; 7 positions agree with TRBD1. CDR3 size: 14 residues. Germline lookup yields CDR1 GTSNPN and CDR2 SVGIG (reference sequence). With V trimmed by 8 bases and J by 8 bases, 17 bases remained unmatched. The CDR3 coding sequence is TGTGCCGGAACTTCCTTTATACAGGGGTCGGGCTACACCTTC. This codes for CAGTSFIQGSGYTF.

The chain has TRBV11-3 and TRBJ2-1; tentatively, D is TRBD2 (6 bases). V gave up 4 bases and J gave up 9 bases, with 16 bases separating them. Germline CDR1 is SGHNT and CDR2 is YENEEA. CDR3 length: 14 residues. In nucleotides, the CDR3 is TGTGCCAGCAGCTGGAGCCTGACTAGTTCTGAGCAGTTCTTC. Translated: CASSWSLTSSEQFF.

J is TRBJ2-5 and V is TRBV30, with 7 positions matching TRBD2. Trimming cost V 2 bases and J 10 bases; bases outside gene matches: 19. The germline V gene encodes CDR1 GTSNPN and CDR2 SVGIG (reference sequence). This CDR3 is 16 amino acids long. The CDR3 sequence is CAWSQLGLAFGGDQYF. In nucleotides, the CDR3 is TGTGCCTGGAGTCAACTAGGGCTAGCGTTTGGGGGGGACCAGTACTTC.

V usage is TRBV18 and J usage is TRBJ1-6, with D possibly TRBD1 on 6 matching bases. Trimming cost V 0 bases and J 7 bases, with 13 bases left between them. The germline V gene has CDR1 KGHSH and CDR2 LQKENI. The CDR3 sequence is 16 residues long. Here the CDR3 DNA reads TGTGCCAGCTCACCACCAGCGGTCCAGGGGAATTCACCCCTCCACTTT. Amino acids: CASSPPAVQGNSPLHF.

V gene TRBV5-6 combines with J gene TRBJ2-5, with TRBD1 matching 12 bases. CDR3 size: 17 residues. J lost 5 bases, V lost 2 bases, and 10 bases had no gene match. Per germline, CDR1 SGHDT and CDR2 YYEEEE. CDR3 DNA sequence: TGTGCCAGCAGCTTAATCCGGGACAGGGGGCGGTGGGAGACCCAGTACTTC. Translating it yields CASSLIRDRGRWETQYF.

The chain has TRBV11-2 and TRBJ2-2; D ambiguous. Per germline, CDR1 SGHAT and CDR2 FQNNGV. This CDR3 is built from 14 residues. Trimming removed 0 bases at V and 5 bases at J, with 7 bases between. The chain's CDR3 is CASSLDSHTGELFF. CDR3 DNA: TGTGCCAGCAGCTTAGATTCCCATACCGGGGAGCTGTTTTTT.

The J gene is TRBJ1-5, the V gene TRBV7-8, with a tentative D call TRBD1 (6 bases). Germline lookup yields CDR1 SGHVS and CDR2 FQNEAQ. CDR3 size: 15 residues. The V and J ends lost 2 bases and 7 bases respectively, with 15 bases between them. The DNA for the CDR3 is TGTGCCAGCAGCTTACGAACAGGGATAGGGCAGCCCCAGCATTTT. Amino acid sequence: CASSLRTGIGQPQHF.

The CDR3 region has the DNA TGTGCCACCAGCAGAGCAGGGCCCGATCGCTACACCTTC. It translates to CATSRAGPDRYTF. The chain recombines TRBV15 with TRBJ1-2; D may be TRBD1 (5 bases). Looked up from germline, CDR1 is LNHNV and CDR2 is YYDKDF (reference sequence). CDR3 length equals 13 residues. The V end lost 1 base, the J end lost 9 bases, and 12 bases lay between the germline ends.

This sequence joins TRBV4-1 and TRBJ2-3; D is ambiguous. The germline gives CDR1 MGHRA, CDR2 YSYEKL. This CDR3 region has 18 residues. With 1 base removed from V and 1 base from J, the gap between germline ends came to 18 bases. The CDR3 is CASSQGPPLTHRTDTQYF. The DNA for the CDR3 is TGCGCCAGCAGCCAAGGCCCTCCACTGACACATCGCACAGATACGCAGTATTTT.

In DNA, the CDR3 is TGTGCCAGCAGCTTGAGGCCTGGGACAGGGGGCGATGAAAAACTGTTTTTT. Its translation is CASSLRPGTGGDEKLFF. The chain combines TRBV11-2 with TRBJ1-4; TRBD1 matches 12 bases. This CDR3 is 17 amino acids long. Germline lookup yields CDR1 SGHAT and CDR2 FQNNGV. The J segment lost 6 bases and the V segment lost 3 bases, leaving 8 bases of the junction unmatched.

V is TRBV29-1 and J is TRBJ1-3; unclear D gene. V lost 6 bases to trimming and J lost 0 bases, with 15 bases between them. The CDR3 extends over 15 amino acids. CDR1 SQVTM and CDR2 ANQGSEA come from the germline V gene. The CDR3 nucleotides are TGCAGCGTGTCCGGAGGCTCTGGCTCTGGAAACACCATATATTTT. Protein sequence: CSVSGGSGSGNTIYF.

The chain recombines TRBV12-3 or TRBV12-4 with TRBJ2-3; no clear D gene. Trimming removed 7 bases from V and 2 bases from J, with 10 bases in between. This CDR3 is 13 amino acids long. The CDR3 loop reads CASTNRYTDTQYF. As DNA, the CDR3 is TGTGCCAGCACTAACCGGTACACAGATACGCAGTATTTT.

The chain is built from TRBV5-1 and TRBJ2-3; D is possibly TRBD1 (6 bases). Trimming took 4 bases from V and 4 from J, leaving 7 bases between them. The CDR3 length is 12 residues. CDR1 and CDR2 from the germline V gene are SGHRS and YFSETQ. CDR3 sequence: CASSQGSDTQYF. CDR3 bases: TGCGCCAGCAGCCAGGGGTCAGATACGCAGTATTTT.

The V call is TRBV6-1, the J call TRBJ2-3, with 9 bases lining up with TRBD2. CDR1 and CDR2 (germline): MNHNS, SASEGT. V dropped 3 bases and J dropped 7; count of bases not matched to a gene: 5. The CDR3 length is 14 residues. CDR3 DNA sequence: TGTGCCAGCAGTGACCTTAGCGGGGGAAATACGCAGTATTTT. Residues: CASSDLSGGNTQYF.

The chain carries TRBV5-1 and TRBJ2-3, with TRBD1 identical over 7 bases. CDR1 is SGHRS, CDR2 YFSETQ, per germline. Losses at the gene ends were 4 bases for V and 4 bases for J; bases not matched to a gene: 6. This CDR3 spans 14 amino acids. CDR3 region: CASSLGGISDTQYF. The CDR3 bases are TGCGCCAGCAGCCTAGGGGGCATCTCAGATACGCAGTATTTT.

This chain connects TRBV19 to TRBJ2-7; 15 positions match TRBD2. The junction had 9 bases not matched to a gene; V was cut back by 6 bases and J by 0 bases. The CDR3 is 18 amino acids. Germline-derived CDR1 and CDR2 are LNHDA and SQIVND (reference sequence). The CDR3, as DNA: TGTGCCAGTAGCCAAGGACTAGCGGGAGGGGCAAACTCCTACGAGCAGTACTTC. It codes for CASSQGLAGGANSYEQYF.